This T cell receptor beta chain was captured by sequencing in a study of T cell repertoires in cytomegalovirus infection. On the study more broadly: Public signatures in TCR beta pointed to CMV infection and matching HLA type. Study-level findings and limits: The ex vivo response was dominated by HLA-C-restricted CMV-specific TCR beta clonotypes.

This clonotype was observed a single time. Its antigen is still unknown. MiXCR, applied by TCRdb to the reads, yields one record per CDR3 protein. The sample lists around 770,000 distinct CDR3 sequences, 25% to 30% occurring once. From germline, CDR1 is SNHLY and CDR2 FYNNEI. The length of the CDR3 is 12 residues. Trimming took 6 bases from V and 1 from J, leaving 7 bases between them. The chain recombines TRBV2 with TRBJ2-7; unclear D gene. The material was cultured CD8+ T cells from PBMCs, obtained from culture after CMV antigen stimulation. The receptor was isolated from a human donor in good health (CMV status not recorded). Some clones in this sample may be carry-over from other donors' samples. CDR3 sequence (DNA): TGTGCCAGCAGATTACAGTCCTACGAGCAGTACTTC. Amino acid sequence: CASRLQSYEQYF.